The clone carrying this TCR beta chain has ten or more counts. Its antigen remains unidentified. The TCR beta CDR3 regions underwent amplification from RNA transcripts. The authors performed first-round RT-PCR with HTBI primers and then a second-round multiplex PCR. TCRdb passed the multiplex PCR reads through MiXCR, listing each CDR3 protein once. Among about 740,000 distinct CDR3 sequences listed, 40% were seen once. Ophthalmopathy donors were characterized by moderate-to-severe activity, CAS of at least 3, NOSPECS of at least 4, and duration under 3 months. This sample was taken from a study of Graves' ophthalmopathy and Graves' hyperthyroidism. Study overall: Samples of peripheral blood were obtained at initial diagnosis, prior to treatment of any kind.

Study-wide points: Prediction of ophthalmopathy progression reached less than 71% sensitivity and around 72% specificity.

The CDR3 consists of 13 residues. Germline assignment: CDR1 ENHRY and CDR2 SYGVKD. V lost 4 bases, J lost 5 bases, and 8 bases lay in between. The chain joins TRBV10-3 to TRBJ2-2; a possible D gene is TRBD1 (6 bases). The TCR originated in an adult man with Graves' ophthalmopathy. The material sequenced was peripheral blood. The CDR3 nucleotides are TGTGCCATCAGTGTTACAGGGACCGGGGAGCTGTTTTTT. This codes for CAISVTGTGELFF.